This T cell receptor beta chain originates from a study of T cell clonotyping in hematopoietic cell transplantation. Study-wide context: Pretransplant recipient samples were taken after cytoreduction.

Only in-frame clones appear in the TCRdb table, and some are missing; sequencing was by immunoSEQ multiplex PCR. The profile shows fewer than 100,000 clones, less than 96% of them singletons. Time point here: recipient sample about 28 days before transplant, after cytoreduction. Trimming removed 7 bases from V and 1 base from J, with 17 bases in between. CDR1 and CDR2 from the germline V gene are SGHDT and YYEEEE. This CDR3 comprises 16 residues. The TCR originated in a woman aged 45-65 years with acute myeloid leukemia. Some clones in this sample may be carry-over from other donors' samples. The chain is built from TRBV5-6 and TRBJ2-2, with a tentative D call TRBD2 (6 bases). Sequencing was performed on peripheral blood mononuclear cells, taken before stem cell transplant. CDR3: CASATHLGRNTGELFF. The CDR3 nucleotides are TGTGCCAGCGCCACCCACCTCGGGAGGAACACCGGGGAGCTGTTTTTT.